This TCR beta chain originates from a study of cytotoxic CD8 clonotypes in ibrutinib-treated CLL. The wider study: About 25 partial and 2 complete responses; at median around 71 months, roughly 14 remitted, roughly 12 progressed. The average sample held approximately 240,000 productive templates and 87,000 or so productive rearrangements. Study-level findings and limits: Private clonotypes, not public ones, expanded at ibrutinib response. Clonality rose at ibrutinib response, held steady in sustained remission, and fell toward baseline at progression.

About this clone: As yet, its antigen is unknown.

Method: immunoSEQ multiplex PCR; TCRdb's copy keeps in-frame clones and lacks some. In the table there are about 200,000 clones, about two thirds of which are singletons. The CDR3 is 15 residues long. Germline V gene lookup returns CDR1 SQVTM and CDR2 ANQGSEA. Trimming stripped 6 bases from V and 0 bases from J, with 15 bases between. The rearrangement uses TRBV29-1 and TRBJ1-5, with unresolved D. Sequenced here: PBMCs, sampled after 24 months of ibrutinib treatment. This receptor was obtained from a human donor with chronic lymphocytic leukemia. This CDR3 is CSVSEDGISNQPQHF. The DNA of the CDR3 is TGCAGCGTCTCCGAGGACGGGATTAGCAATCAGCCCCAGCATTTT.